One and the same sample provided the 27 T cell receptor beta chains below, sequenced in a study of radiation and T cells in renal cell carcinoma. Time point indicated: baseline pretreatment blood. Treatment in this sample: 15 Gy SBRT to primary tumor, nephrectomy 4 weeks later. Only in-frame clones appear in the TCRdb table, and some are missing; sequencing was by immunoSEQ multiplex PCR. The sample contains about 130,000 clones, roughly 90% of which appear only once. Sequencing was performed on blood, taken from a patient whose treatment included radiotherapy and nephrectomy. The receptors come from a woman in her forties or fifties with renal cell carcinoma.

The gene calls are TRBV4-2 and TRBJ1-1; TRBD1 matches 7 bases. Germline V gene lookup returns CDR1 LGHNA and CDR2 YNFKEQ. Germline trimming cut 4 bases from V and 5 bases from J; bases unmatched to any gene: 10. The CDR3 extends over 15 amino acids. CDR3 region: CASSREAQGRTEAFF. CDR3 in DNA: TGTGCCAGCAGCCGAGAGGCACAGGGGAGGACTGAAGCTTTCTTT.

This chain uses TRBV6-1 with TRBJ1-6, with TRBD1 matching over 8 bases. This CDR3 contains 15 residues. CDR1 MNHNS and CDR2 SASEGT come from the germline V gene. The junction had 4 bases not matched to a gene; V was cut back by 2 bases and J by 7 bases. The DNA of the CDR3 is TGTGCCAGCAGTGAAATAACAGGGGGAAATTCACCCCTCCACTTT. Protein product: CASSEITGGNSPLHF.

The chain has TRBV29-1 and TRBJ1-2; 8 bases align to TRBD1. From germline, CDR1 is SQVTM and CDR2 ANQGSEA. V dropped 7 bases and J dropped 8; count of bases not matched to a gene: 9. The CDR3 totals 12 residues. CDR3 sequence: CSATTGAGGYTF. The CDR3 nucleotides read TGCAGCGCAACGACAGGGGCGGGAGGCTACACCTTC.

This chain links TRBV5-1 with TRBJ1-5; D perhaps matches TRBD1 (6 bases). Germline values: CDR1 SGHRS, CDR2 YFSETQ. V was pared by 0 bases and J by 6 bases, with 10 bases between. The CDR3 contains 14 residues. CDR3 sequence reads: CASSLGGAGQPQHF. In DNA, the CDR3 is TGCGCCAGCAGCTTGGGGGGGGCCGGTCAGCCCCAGCATTTT.

The V call is TRBV7-2, the J call TRBJ1-1; no definite D call. V was clipped by 1 base and J by 3 bases, with 12 bases between them. Germline CDR1 reads SGHTA; CDR2 reads FQGNSA. The CDR3 extends over 15 amino acids. The CDR3 DNA reads TGTGCCAGCAGCTTAGTCTCGACTGCAGACACTGAAGCTTTCTTT. The encoded protein is CASSLVSTADTEAFF.

The chain employs TRBV2 and TRBJ2-3; D may be TRBD2 (5 bases). CDR1 is SNHLY, CDR2 FYNNEI, per germline. The CDR3 contains 15 residues. Trimming removed 6 bases at V and 3 bases at J, with 16 bases between. This chain's CDR3 is CASRLGPGFTDTQYF. In nucleotides, the CDR3 is TGTGCCAGCAGGCTCGGTCCGGGGTTTACAGATACGCAGTATTTT. Full variable domain (outside the CDR3, taken from reference TRBV2 and TRBJ2-3): EPEVTQTPSHQVTQMGQEVILRCVPISNHLYFYWYRQILGQKVEFLVSFYNNEISEKSEIFDDQFSVERPDGSNFTLKIRSTKLEDSAMYFCASRLGPGFTDTQYFGPGTRLTVL.

This chain connects TRBV14 to TRBJ2-7; D may be TRBD1 (6 bases). With 4 bases removed from V and 7 bases from J, the gap between germline ends came to 17 bases. CDR1 is SGHDN and CDR2 is FVKESK in the germline V gene. This CDR3 is built from 14 residues. The CDR3 DNA is TGTGCCAGCAGCCGCCAGTCAGGGGCCGGGGAGCAGTACTTC. Translation: CASSRQSGAGEQYF.

This chain connects TRBV10-2 to TRBJ2-1; 9 bases are a match to TRBD1. The CDR3 consists of 15 residues. Trimming cost V 7 bases and J 0 bases; bases outside gene matches: 4. Germline V gene sequence: CDR1 WSHSY, CDR2 SAAADI. The CDR3 protein is CASKRDRDSYNEQFF. DNA of the CDR3: TGCGCCAGCAAGCGGGACAGGGACTCCTACAATGAGCAGTTCTTC.

The rearrangement links TRBV7-9 to TRBJ1-2; 8 positions match TRBD1. Per germline, CDR1 SEHNR and CDR2 FQNEAQ (reference sequence). The CDR3 has 15 residues. V was pared by 6 bases and J by 5 bases, with 11 bases of the junction left unmatched. CDR3 DNA sequence: TGTGCCAGCAGAAAGGGACAGGACGGATGGTATGGCTACACCTTC. Protein sequence: CASRKGQDGWYGYTF.

With respect to this clone: Other DNA sequences in the same sample also yield this CDR3. The chain uses TRBV6-5 and TRBJ1-1, with D unclear. CDR3 size: 13 residues. V lost 5 bases and J lost 5, with 12 bases in between. The germline CDR1 and CDR2 sequences are MNHEY and SVGAGI. For the CDR3, the DNA is TGTGCCAGCAGTCCTGATCCGTTGACTGAAGCTTTCTTT. This translates into CASSPDPLTEAFF.

J is TRBJ1-1 and V is TRBV30; D call uncertain. The germline V gene encodes CDR1 GTSNPN and CDR2 SVGIG (reference sequence). The V and J ends lost 2 bases and 0 bases respectively, with 10 bases between them. CDR3 size: 14 residues. This CDR3 reads CAWSREVMNTEAFF. CDR3 sequence (DNA): TGTGCCTGGAGTAGGGAAGTTATGAACACTGAAGCTTTCTTT. The whole variable domain, filled in from reference TRBV30 and TRBJ1-1, reads SQTIHQWPATLVQPVGSPLSLECTVEGTSNPNLYWYRQAAGRGLQLLFYSVGIGQISSEVPQNLSASRPQDRQFILSSKKLLLSDSGFYLCAWSREVMNTEAFFGQGTRLTVV.

The chain carries TRBV28 and TRBJ1-2, with D possibly TRBD1 on 5 matching bases. This CDR3 is 14 amino acids long. Trimming removed 2 bases from V and 8 bases from J, with 15 bases in between. The V gene's germline CDR1 is MDHEN and CDR2 SYDVKM. CDR3: CASSLGMVGDGYTF. CDR3 nucleotides: TGTGCCAGCAGTTTAGGGATGGTTGGGGACGGCTACACCTTC.

This sequence joins TRBV27 and TRBJ2-7; 8 bases are a match to TRBD1. The V and J ends lost 3 bases and 6 bases, in that order; junction bases with no gene match: 13. The CDR3 runs 16 residues. CDR1 is MNHEY and CDR2 is SMNVEV in the germline V gene (reference sequence). The CDR3 DNA follows: TGTGCCAGCAGTTTCCTCCCCCGACAGGGGAAAGGCGAGCAGTACTTC. Translation: CASSFLPRQGKGEQYF.

The CDR3 DNA reads TGCAGCGTTGCCAATTTGATGAACACTGAAGCTTTCTTT. It is translated as CSVANLMNTEAFF. V and J are TRBV29-1 and TRBJ1-1; D gene unclear. The CDR3 is made up of 13 amino acids. V was trimmed by 4 bases and J by 0 bases, leaving 9 bases between them. The V gene's germline CDR1 is SQVTM and CDR2 ANQGSEA.

V is TRBV13 and J is TRBJ2-6, with 7 positions matching TRBD2. V lost 4 bases and J lost 2; bases outside the gene matches: 17. CDR1 PRHDT and CDR2 FYEKMQ come from the germline V gene (reference sequence). CDR3 length: 20 amino acids. This CDR3 is CASSSPLGGLRATGANVLTF. In DNA, the CDR3 is TGTGCCAGCAGCTCGCCCTTGGGGGGGTTACGTGCGACTGGGGCCAACGTCCTGACTTTC.

The V call is TRBV6-5, the J call TRBJ1-5; the match to TRBD1 covers 9 bases. This CDR3 contains 14 residues. The junction had 5 bases not matched to a gene; V was cut back by 0 bases and J by 11 bases. CDR1 and CDR2 (germline): MNHEY, SVGAGI. The CDR3 nucleotides read TGTGCCAGCAGTTACTCGGGACAGGGAAGGACCCAGCATTTT. This gives the protein CASSYSGQGRTQHF.

The chain couples TRBV6-5 to TRBJ1-5, with D possibly matching TRBD1 (5 bases). The ends were cut back, 5 bases at V and 6 bases at J, with 14 bases in the middle. The CDR3 extends over 14 amino acids. CDR1 and CDR2 from the germline V gene are MNHEY and SVGAGI. The CDR3, as DNA: TGTGCCAGCAGTACCCCAGGTGGGGGTCAGCCCCAGCATTTT. This codes for CASSTPGGGQPQHF.

This chain connects TRBV19 to TRBJ2-1; 11 bases align to TRBD1. Looked up from germline, CDR1 is LNHDA and CDR2 is SQIVND (reference sequence). The CDR3 has 17 amino acids. The ends lost 5 bases at V and 5 bases at J; junction bases unmatched: 11. CDR3 sequence reads: CASSRRGVGQGDNEQFF. The CDR3 coding sequence is TGTGCCAGTAGTCGACGAGGGGTGGGACAGGGGGACAATGAGCAGTTCTTC.

This chain links TRBV18 with TRBJ1-4, with D unclear. Between the trimmed V and J ends, which lost 1 base and 4 bases, there was a span of 13 bases. The CDR3 totals 16 residues. Germline assignment: CDR1 KGHSH and CDR2 LQKENI. CDR3 nucleotides: TGTGCCAGCTCACCACGAAACACGCCGGATAATGAAAAACTGTTTTTT. This encodes CASSPRNTPDNEKLFF.

This clone was observed a handful of times. The J gene is TRBJ1-1, the V gene TRBV7-9; D remains unclear. This CDR3 is built from 13 residues. The V gene lost 0 bases and the J gene lost 5 bases, with 7 bases spanning the gap. Germline V gene data show CDR1 as SEHNR and CDR2 as FQNEAQ (reference sequence). The CDR3 sequence: CASSLAPGTEAFF. CDR3 DNA: TGTGCCAGCAGCTTAGCGCCAGGTACTGAAGCTTTCTTT.

The V call is TRBV9, the J call TRBJ2-3; 10 positions match TRBD2. The CDR3 is made up of 17 amino acids. Trimming cost V 4 bases and J 0 bases; bases outside gene matches: 8. Germline V CDR1 and CDR2: SGDLS, YYNGEE. The CDR3 nucleotides read TGTGCCAGCAGCCTCAGGACTAGCGGCATGAGCACAGATACGCAGTATTTT. This sequence encodes CASSLRTSGMSTDTQYF.

V gene TRBV11-2 combines with J gene TRBJ2-5, with TRBD2 matching over 9 bases. Trimming took 3 bases from V and 1 from J; bases not matched to a gene: 3. CDR1 and CDR2 (germline): SGHAT, FQNNGV. The CDR3 is made up of 15 amino acids. CDR3 DNA: TGTGCCAGCAGCTTGCTAGCGGGGTTCCAAGAGACCCAGTACTTC. Residues: CASSLLAGFQETQYF.

The chain links TRBV19 to TRBJ2-1, with D hard to call. Trimming took off 6 bases at V and 8 bases at J, with 20 bases between the two ends. Germline CDR1 reads LNHDA; CDR2 reads SQIVND (reference sequence). This CDR3 comprises 15 residues. The CDR3 DNA reads TGTGCCAGTAGCCCGATGGGGAATTCGGCTGATGAGCAGTTCTTC. It encodes CASSPMGNSADEQFF.

The J gene is TRBJ1-6, the V gene TRBV7-2; no firm D call. The CDR3 is 13 amino acids. Trimming cost V 2 bases and J 6 bases, with 5 bases left between them. CDR1 is SGHTA and CDR2 is FQGNSA in the germline V gene. In nucleotides, the CDR3 is TGTGCCAGCAGCTTACGAGCTAATTCACCCCTCCACTTT. Translated, it gives CASSLRANSPLHF.

The chain combines TRBV11-1 with TRBJ2-2; 10 bases are shared with TRBD1. Germline values: CDR1 SGHAT, CDR2 FQDESV (reference sequence). There are 15 residues in the CDR3. The junction had 2 bases not matched to a gene; V was cut back by 0 bases and J by 7 bases. CDR3 nucleotides: TGTGCCAGCAGCTTAGCGAGGACAGGGGGCGGGGAGCTGTTTTTT. This gives the protein CASSLARTGGGELFF.

The chain has TRBV12-5 and TRBJ1-2, with TRBD1 matching over 7 bases. This CDR3 contains 13 residues. The germline gives CDR1 LGHNT, CDR2 FRNRAP. V dropped 4 bases and J dropped 4; count of bases not matched to a gene: 3. CDR3 DNA sequence: TGTGCTAGTGGTTCATCAGGGGGCTATGGCTACACCTTC. Its protein product is CASGSSGGYGYTF.

This clone was counted between two and nine times. The chain links TRBV5-1 to TRBJ2-3; D may match TRBD1 or TRBD2 (5 bases each). CDR3 length: 15 residues. Trimming removed 1 base from V and 3 bases from J, with 12 bases in between. Germline V gives CDR1 SGHRS, CDR2 YFSETQ. CDR3 nucleotides: TGCGCCAGCAGCTTGTGGGGGAGCCCAACAGATACGCAGTATTTT. This encodes CASSLWGSPTDTQYF.